This entry concerns a single T cell receptor (beta chain). Treatment in this sample: oral pan-JAK inhibitor, 5-10 mg twice daily. cDNA reverse transcribed from extracted RNA served as the sequencing template. TCRdb keeps only in-frame clones here, not all; method: immunoSEQ multiplex PCR. The repertoire holds some 210,000 clones, with approximately 67% as singletons. CDR1 is SQVTM and CDR2 is ANQGSEA in the germline V gene. After removal of 4 bases from V and 4 bases from J, the junction contained 10 bases not matched to a gene. The CDR3 has 14 amino acids. The sample comes from a study of CD8+ T cells in alopecia areata.

Sequencing used CD4+ T cells sorted from blood, obtained between weeks 43 and 45, from a patient treated with tofacitinib. The rearrangement uses TRBV29-1 and TRBJ2-7, with TRBD2 identical over 7 bases. This sequence originates from a human donor with alopecia areata. CDR3 nucleotides: TGCAGCGTTGTCGACAGACGCGGGGGATACGAGCAGTACTTC. This encodes CSVVDRRGGYEQYF.